This T cell receptor beta chain is drawn from a study of kidney transplant recipient with SARS-CoV-2 infection. The CDR3 has 17 amino acids. In germline, CDR1 is LGHDT, CDR2 YNNKEL (reference sequence). Trimming left V 4 bases short and J 7 bases short, with 25 bases between. Details on this clonotype: A clone one base away is much larger, so this may be a read error.

One entry per CDR3 protein, called by TCRdb with MiXCR from the reads. The data contain 200,000 to 250,000 distinct CDR3 sequences, around 30% of them singletons. The starting material was a blood sample, obtained at baseline and on roughly day 120 from a kidney transplant recipient. The V gene is TRBV3-1, the J gene TRBJ2-5; D not certain. The sequence was collected from a male patient in his thirties who had COVID-19 and was a kidney transplant recipient. The graft donor may have contributed some T cells. The CDR3 nucleotides read TGTGCCAGCAGCCGTAGGGCTCCCATTTCTTTCTCTGGGACCCAGTACTTC. It translates to CASSRRAPISFSGTQYF.